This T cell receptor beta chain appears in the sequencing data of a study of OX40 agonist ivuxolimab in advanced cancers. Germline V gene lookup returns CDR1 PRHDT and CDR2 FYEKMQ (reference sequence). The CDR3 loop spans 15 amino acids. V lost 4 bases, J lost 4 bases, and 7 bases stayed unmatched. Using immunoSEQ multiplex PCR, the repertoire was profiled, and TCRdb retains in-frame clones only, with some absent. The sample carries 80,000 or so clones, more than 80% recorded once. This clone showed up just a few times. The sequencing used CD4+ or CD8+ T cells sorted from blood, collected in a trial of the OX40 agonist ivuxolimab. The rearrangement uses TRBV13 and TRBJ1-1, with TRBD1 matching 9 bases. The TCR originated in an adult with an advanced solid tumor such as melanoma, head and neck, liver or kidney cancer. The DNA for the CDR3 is TGTGCCAGCAGCTATAGACAGGGGGTACTCACTGAAGCTTTCTTT. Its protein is CASSYRQGVLTEAFF.